The 24 T cell receptor beta chains in this list originate from one sample, sequenced in a study of metastatic and nonmetastatic thyroid tumors (dated by TCRdb to 2018 to 2021). The receptor library was made with PCR. The instrument was an Illumina HiSeq 4000. Through fastp at Q25 and MiXCR, TCRdb rebuilt clones from the public reads, retaining in-frame beta chains. In all, the sample holds roughly 13,000 clones, and under 30% of those were seen once. Of the sample, around a sixth falls within the top ten clones. No treatment had been received by any patient before thyroid surgery. Sample: tumor tissue. These TCRs come from a female donor with papillary thyroid cancer or a benign thyroid nodule (not recorded which). Some clones in this sample may be carry-over from other donors' samples.

This clone was seen repeatedly, ten times or more. This same CDR3 is encoded by further DNA sequences in the sample. The V call is TRBV19, the J call TRBJ1-1; D remains ambiguous. In germline, CDR1 is LNHDA, CDR2 SQIVND (reference sequence). This CDR3 contains 14 residues. The germline V and J ends were trimmed by 3 bases and 0 bases, with 8 bases remaining between them. CDR3 sequence (DNA): TGTGCCAGTAGTATCCCCGGACTGAACACTGAAGCTTTCTTT. Its protein is CASSIPGLNTEAFF.

The sample holds one count of this clone. A read error may account for a junction end that differs from germline. The J gene is TRBJ2-1, the V gene TRBV2, with D uncertain. The CDR3 contains 16 residues. CDR1 is SNHLY and CDR2 is FYNNEI in the germline V gene. The CDR3 region is CASKLETSRSNNDQFF. CDR3 DNA: TGTGCCAGCAAGCTGGAGACTTCTAGATCCAACAATGATCAGTTCTTC.

The chain employs TRBV4-2 and TRBJ2-7; TRBD1 aligns across 7 bases. This CDR3 is 15 amino acids long. Germline V gene data show CDR1 as LGHNA and CDR2 as YNFKEQ. J was trimmed by 2 bases and V by 3 bases; bases with no gene match: 7. The CDR3 is CASSQLGDRAYEQYF. CDR3 nucleotide sequence: TGTGCCAGCAGCCAGTTGGGAGACAGGGCCTACGAGCAGTACTTC.

This clone appeared a few times. CDR3 sequence (DNA): TGTGCCAGCAGTCCAGGGGGCGCCGACTATGGCTACACCTTC. It is translated as CASSPGGADYGYTF. V usage is TRBV28 and J usage is TRBJ1-2; TRBD1 aligns across 8 bases. Germline assignment: CDR1 MDHEN and CDR2 SYDVKM. The CDR3 has 14 residues. Trimming took 5 bases from V and 3 from J; bases not matched to a gene: 5.

The chain is built from TRBV7-9 and TRBJ2-1, with D maybe TRBD1 (6 bases). The ends were cut back, 5 bases at V and 11 bases at J, with 10 bases in the middle. CDR1 and CDR2 (germline): SEHNR, FQNEAQ (reference sequence). The CDR3 totals 11 residues. CDR3 coding DNA: TGTGCCAGCAGCCAGGGGACCAAGCAGTTCTTC. This translates into CASSQGTKQFF.

This chain uses TRBV5-1 with TRBJ2-7, with TRBD1 matching 9 bases. Germline V gene sequence: CDR1 SGHRS, CDR2 YFSETQ. The CDR3 runs 17 residues. CDR3 in amino acids: CFSSLVVGTGPTYEQYF. The CDR3 DNA is TGCTTCAGCAGCCTTGTAGTTGGGACAGGGCCTACCTACGAGCAGTACTTC.

The chain joins TRBV30 to TRBJ2-7; D unclear. The CDR3 spans 12 residues. The germline V gene has CDR1 GTSNPN and CDR2 SVGIG (reference sequence). Trimming shortened V by 7 bases and J by 9 bases, and 19 bases separated the two germline ends. DNA of the CDR3: TGTGCCTTGGGCAGGAGTGCTCTCGGGCAGTACTTC. Encoded protein: CALGRSALGQYF.

This clone was observed a handful of times. V and J are TRBV6-1 and TRBJ2-2; tentatively, D is TRBD2 (5 bases). The CDR3 is 13 amino acids. Trimming stripped 11 bases from V and 0 bases from J, with 10 bases between. Germline CDR1 MNHNS, CDR2 SASEGT. Written as DNA, the CDR3 is TGTGCCGGTAGCGTATCGAACACCGGGGAGCTGTTTTTT. Amino acids: CAGSVSNTGELFF.

There are a few counts of this clone. This chain joins TRBV14 and TRBJ2-7; perhaps D is TRBD1 or TRBD2 (5 bases each). V lost 1 base, J lost 4 bases, and 5 bases lay in between. This CDR3 spans 12 amino acids. Per the germline V gene, CDR1 is SGHDN and CDR2 is FVKESK. CDR3 amino acids: CASSQGGYEQYF. The DNA for the CDR3 is TGTGCCAGCAGCCAAGGGGGGTACGAGCAGTACTTC.

The table lists this clone with a few counts. The chain couples TRBV4-2 to TRBJ2-7; D possibly corresponds to TRBD2 (7 bases). CDR3 length: 15 amino acids. Trimming took off 4 bases at V and 5 bases at J, with 18 bases between the two ends. CDR1 is LGHNA, CDR2 YNFKEQ, per germline. The CDR3 protein is CASSLRPGGPNEQYF. CDR3 nucleotides: TGTGCCAGCAGCCTGCGTCCCGGGGGGCCGAACGAGCAGTACTTC.

V is TRBV7-9 and J is TRBJ1-1; no reliable D call. The V end lost 2 bases, the J end lost 2 bases, and 9 bases lay between the germline ends. The CDR3 has 14 amino acids. Germline V gene sequence: CDR1 SEHNR, CDR2 FQNEAQ (reference sequence). The CDR3 DNA sequence: TGTGCCAGCAGCTTATATACTATTAACACTGAAGCTTTCTTT. Translated: CASSLYTINTEAFF.

This clone is medium-sized (0.01 to 0.1%) in the sample. The J gene is TRBJ1-2, the V gene TRBV27, with 10 bases aligning to TRBD1. Germline-derived CDR1 and CDR2 are MNHEY and SMNVEV (reference sequence). There are 16 residues in the CDR3. Unmatched junction bases numbered 10, after V lost 5 bases and J lost 4 bases. CDR3 region: CASSRQTGGDVYGYTF. In DNA, the CDR3 is TGTGCCAGCAGTAGGCAGACAGGGGGCGACGTCTATGGCTACACCTTC.

This clone was found a few times. CDR3 sequence reads: CASSFPLYGYTF. In nucleotides, the CDR3 is TGTGCCAGCAGTTTTCCCCTATATGGCTACACCTTC. The chain combines TRBV28 with TRBJ1-2; D ambiguous. This CDR3 contains 12 residues. The V gene's germline CDR1 is MDHEN and CDR2 SYDVKM. V lost 3 bases and J lost 5, with 7 bases in between.

This clone was seen only a few times. This may be a read error: a much more frequent sequence differs by one nucleotide. The chain has TRBV6-1 and TRBJ2-1; either TRBD1 or TRBD2 may fit D (5 bases each). Germline CDR1 and CDR2: MNHNS and SASEGT. The CDR3 is made up of 15 amino acids. V was pared by 6 bases and J by 4 bases, with 16 bases between. CDR3 amino acids: CASSPSVGDYNEQFF. The DNA for the CDR3 is TGTGCCAGCAGCCCTTCGGTGGGGGATTACAATGAGCAGTTCTTC.

The chain is built from TRBV5-1 and TRBJ1-2, with 8 bases identical to TRBD1. Trimming took 1 base from V and 3 from J; bases not matched to a gene: 11. In germline, CDR1 is SGHRS, CDR2 YFSETQ. This CDR3 region has 17 residues. The CDR3 sequence is CASSLTGGRQSDYGYTF. The CDR3 DNA follows: TGCGCCAGCAGCTTGACAGGGGGACGACAGTCGGACTATGGCTACACCTTC.

The DNA of the CDR3 is TGTGCCAGCAGATCCCGAACGGGGGACTCCTACGAGCAGTACTTC. Its protein is CASRSRTGDSYEQYF. The V gene is TRBV2, the J gene TRBJ2-7; a possible D gene is TRBD2 (6 bases). CDR1 is SNHLY and CDR2 is FYNNEI in the germline V gene. This CDR3 is 15 amino acids long. Trimming left V 6 bases short and J 0 bases short, with 15 bases between. Drawing the rest from reference TRBV2 and TRBJ2-7, the complete variable domain is EPEVTQTPSHQVTQMGQEVILRCVPISNHLYFYWYRQILGQKVEFLVSFYNNEISEKSEIFDDQFSVERPDGSNFTLKIRSTKLEDSAMYFCASRSRTGDSYEQYFGPGTRLTVT.

This clone was seen more than once but under ten times. The J gene is TRBJ2-7, the V gene TRBV30; D possibly corresponds to TRBD1 (6 bases). Trimming pared 4 bases from V and 6 bases from J, leaving 10 bases between. The CDR3 extends over 11 amino acids. The germline V gene encodes CDR1 GTSNPN and CDR2 SVGIG (reference sequence). Here the CDR3 DNA reads TGTGCCTGGATCAGGGGCTGCGAGCAGTACTTC. This encodes CAWIRGCEQYF.

The chain combines TRBV7-3 with TRBJ2-3, with TRBD2 matching over 12 bases. The CDR3 is made up of 15 amino acids. Looked up from germline, CDR1 is SGHTA and CDR2 is FQGTGA. The junction had 10 bases not matched to a gene; V was cut back by 5 bases and J by 10 bases. DNA for the CDR3: TGTGCCAGCAGCCGGGGGCCTAGCGGGAGGGATCCGCAGTATTTT. Translation gives CASSRGPSGRDPQYF.

This clone was seen only a few times. V gene TRBV12-3 or TRBV12-4 combines with J gene TRBJ2-7; unclear D gene. CDR3 length: 12 amino acids. Trimming left V 11 bases short and J 2 bases short, with 13 bases between. CDR3 residues: CACILFPYEQYF. In DNA form, the CDR3 reads TGTGCCTGCATTTTATTCCCCTACGAGCAGTACTTC.

The rearrangement links TRBV11-2 to TRBJ2-3; D may correspond to TRBD1 or TRBD2 (6 bases each). CDR1 is SGHAT and CDR2 is FQNNGV in the germline V gene. V was clipped by 4 bases and J by 3 bases, with 17 bases between them. This CDR3 is 16 amino acids long. The CDR3, as DNA: TGTGCCAGCAGCTCAGGTACTAGGGGGAGGACAGATACGCAGTATTTT. This sequence encodes CASSSGTRGRTDTQYF.

V is TRBV5-1 and J is TRBJ1-1; possibly TRBD1 for D (6 bases). CDR1 and CDR2 from the germline V gene are SGHRS and YFSETQ. There are 16 residues in the CDR3. V shed 0 bases and J shed 3 bases, with 15 bases lying between them. The CDR3 DNA sequence: TGCGCCAGCAGCTTGGAAGGGGGGGGGACCCACACTGAAGCTTTCTTT. It is translated as CASSLEGGGTHTEAFF.

In this sample, this clone turned up a few times. The rearrangement links TRBV6-5 to TRBJ2-5; D unclear. CDR3 length: 15 residues. Trimming shortened V by 5 bases and J by 3 bases, and 16 bases separated the two germline ends. Looked up from germline, CDR1 is MNHEY and CDR2 is SVGAGI. CDR3 sequence reads: CASSHDKTAEETQYF. The CDR3 DNA reads TGTGCCAGCAGTCACGACAAAACTGCGGAAGAGACCCAGTACTTC.

There are many counts of this clone. The gene calls are TRBV7-2 and TRBJ2-5, with D perhaps given as TRBD1 or TRBD2 (5 bases each). Germline lookup yields CDR1 SGHTA and CDR2 FQGNSA. The CDR3 is 15 amino acids. V lost 5 bases and J 5 bases, leaving 18 bases between the germline ends. In DNA form, the CDR3 reads TGTGCCAGCAGCACTCGGGGCCCTGGACGGGAGACCCAGTACTTC. The encoded protein is CASSTRGPGRETQYF.

This clone has ten or more counts. With a much larger clone just one base away, this may be a read error. The sample carries other DNA sequences with the same CDR3. The chain combines TRBV29-1 with TRBJ2-2; D possibly corresponds to TRBD1 (5 bases). The germline V gene has CDR1 SQVTM and CDR2 ANQGSEA. Trimming took 4 bases from V and 5 from J, leaving 8 bases between them. CDR3 length: 12 residues. CDR3 nucleotides: TGCAGCGTTGGGAAGGGGACCGGGGAGCTGTTTTTT. Amino acid sequence: CSVGKGTGELFF.